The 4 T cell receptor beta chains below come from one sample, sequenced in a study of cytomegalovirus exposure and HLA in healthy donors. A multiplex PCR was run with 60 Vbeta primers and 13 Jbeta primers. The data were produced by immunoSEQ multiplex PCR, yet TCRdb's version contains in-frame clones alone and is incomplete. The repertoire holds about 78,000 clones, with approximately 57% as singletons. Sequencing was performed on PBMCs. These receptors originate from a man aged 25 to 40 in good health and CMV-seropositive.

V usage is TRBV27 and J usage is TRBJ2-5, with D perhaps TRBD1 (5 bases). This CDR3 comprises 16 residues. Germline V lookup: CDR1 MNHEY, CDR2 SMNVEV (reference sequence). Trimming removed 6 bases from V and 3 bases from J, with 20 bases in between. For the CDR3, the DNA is TGTGCCAGCAGAGTACTGGGGCAGCAAGCTAAAGAGACCCAGTACTTC. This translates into CASRVLGQQAKETQYF.

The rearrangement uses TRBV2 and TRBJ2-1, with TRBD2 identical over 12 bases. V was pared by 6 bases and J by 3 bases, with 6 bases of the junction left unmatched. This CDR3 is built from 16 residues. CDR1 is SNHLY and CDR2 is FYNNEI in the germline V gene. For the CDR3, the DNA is TGTGCCAGCAGATTTAGGACTAGCGGGAACTACAATGAGCAGTTCTTC. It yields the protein CASRFRTSGNYNEQFF.

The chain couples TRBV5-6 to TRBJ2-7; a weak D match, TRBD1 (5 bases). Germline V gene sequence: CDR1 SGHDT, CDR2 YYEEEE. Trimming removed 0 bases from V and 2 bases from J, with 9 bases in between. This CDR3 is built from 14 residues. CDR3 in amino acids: CASSLDRHPYEQYF. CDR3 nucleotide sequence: TGTGCCAGCAGCTTGGACAGGCATCCCTACGAGCAGTACTTC.

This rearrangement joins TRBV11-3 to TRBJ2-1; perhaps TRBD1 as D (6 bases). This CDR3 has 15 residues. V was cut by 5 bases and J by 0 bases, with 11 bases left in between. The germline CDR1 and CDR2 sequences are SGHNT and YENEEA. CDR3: CASSPTGSSYNEQFF. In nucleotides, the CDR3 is TGTGCCAGCAGCCCAACAGGGAGCTCCTACAATGAGCAGTTCTTC.